This T cell receptor beta chain was profiled in a study of OX40 agonist ivuxolimab in advanced cancers. Overall study context: Ivuxolimab, which is an agonistic anti-OX40 (CD134) antibody, was administered to the patients.

V was pared by 4 bases and J by 5 bases, with 18 bases between. Germline lookup yields CDR1 PRHDT and CDR2 FYEKMQ (reference sequence). The CDR3 length is 16 residues. Repertoires were generated with immunoSEQ multiplex PCR, while TCRdb's copy carries only in-frame clones and drops some. The repertoire holds 75,000 to 95,000 clones, with 92% as singletons. Sequencing was performed on CD4+ or CD8+ T cells sorted from blood, taken in a trial of the OX40 agonist ivuxolimab. The J gene is TRBJ1-5, the V gene TRBV13, with D possibly TRBD1 on 5 matching bases. This TCR came from an adult with an advanced solid tumor such as melanoma, head and neck, liver or kidney cancer. CDR3 region: CASSSSGTTRDQPQHF. Written as DNA, the CDR3 is TGTGCCAGCAGCTCATCCGGGACTACCAGAGATCAGCCCCAGCATTTT.